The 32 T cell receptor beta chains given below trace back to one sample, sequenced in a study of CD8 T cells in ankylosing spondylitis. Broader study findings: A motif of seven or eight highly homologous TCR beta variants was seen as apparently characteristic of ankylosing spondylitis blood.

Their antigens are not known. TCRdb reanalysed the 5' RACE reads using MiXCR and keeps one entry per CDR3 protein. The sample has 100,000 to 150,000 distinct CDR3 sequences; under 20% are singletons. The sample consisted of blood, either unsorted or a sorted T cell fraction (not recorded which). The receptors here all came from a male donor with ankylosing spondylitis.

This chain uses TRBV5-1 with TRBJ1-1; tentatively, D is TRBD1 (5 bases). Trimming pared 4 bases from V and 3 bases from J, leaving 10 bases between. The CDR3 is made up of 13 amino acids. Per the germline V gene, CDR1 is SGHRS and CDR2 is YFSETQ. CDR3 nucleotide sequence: TGCGCCAGCAGCGGGGGGGAGGACACTGAAGCTTTCTTT. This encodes CASSGGEDTEAFF.

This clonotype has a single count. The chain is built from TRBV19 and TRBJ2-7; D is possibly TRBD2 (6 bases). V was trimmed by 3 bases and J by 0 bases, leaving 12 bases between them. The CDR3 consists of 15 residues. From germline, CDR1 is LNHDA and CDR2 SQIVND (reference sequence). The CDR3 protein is CASSMLAQSSYEQYF. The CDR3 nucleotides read TGTGCCAGTAGTATGCTAGCGCAGAGCTCCTACGAGCAGTACTTC. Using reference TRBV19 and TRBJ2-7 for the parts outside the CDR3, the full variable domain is DGGITQSPKYLFRKEGQNVTLSCEQNLNHDAMYWYRQDPGQGLRLIYYSQIVNDFQKGDIAEGYSVSREKKESFPLTVTSAQKNPTAFYLCASSMLAQSSYEQYFGPGTRLTVT.

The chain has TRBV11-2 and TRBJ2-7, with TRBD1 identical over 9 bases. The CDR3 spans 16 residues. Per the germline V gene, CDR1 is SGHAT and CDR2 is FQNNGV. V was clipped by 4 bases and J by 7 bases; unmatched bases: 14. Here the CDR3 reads CASSSGGTGLLREQYF. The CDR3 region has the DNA TGTGCCAGCAGCTCCGGAGGGACAGGGCTTTTGAGGGAGCAGTACTTC.

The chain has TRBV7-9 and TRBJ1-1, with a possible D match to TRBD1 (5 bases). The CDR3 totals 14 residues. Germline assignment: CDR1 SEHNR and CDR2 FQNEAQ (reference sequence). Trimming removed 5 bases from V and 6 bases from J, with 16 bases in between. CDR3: CASSDRGGDPEAFF. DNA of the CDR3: TGTGCCAGCAGCGATAGGGGTGGAGACCCTGAAGCTTTCTTT. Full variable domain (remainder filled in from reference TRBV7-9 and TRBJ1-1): DTGVSQNPRHKITKRGQNVTFRCDPISEHNRLYWYRQTLGQGPEFLTYFQNEAQLEKSRLLSDRFSAERPKGSFSTLEIQRTEQGDSAMYLCASSDRGGDPEAFFGQGTRLTVV.

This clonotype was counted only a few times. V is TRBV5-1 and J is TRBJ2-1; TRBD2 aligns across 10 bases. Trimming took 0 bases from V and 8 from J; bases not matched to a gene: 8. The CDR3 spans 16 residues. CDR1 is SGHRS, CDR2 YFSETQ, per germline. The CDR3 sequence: CASSLGVAGGGDEQFF. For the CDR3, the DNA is TGCGCCAGCAGCTTGGGGGTAGCGGGAGGAGGCGATGAGCAGTTCTTC. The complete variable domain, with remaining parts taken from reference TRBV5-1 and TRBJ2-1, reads KAGVTQTPRYLIKTRGQQVTLSCSPISGHRSVSWYQQTPGQGLQFLFEYFSETQRNKGNFPGRFSGRQFSNSRSEMNVSTLELGDSALYLCASSLGVAGGGDEQFFGPGTRLTVL.

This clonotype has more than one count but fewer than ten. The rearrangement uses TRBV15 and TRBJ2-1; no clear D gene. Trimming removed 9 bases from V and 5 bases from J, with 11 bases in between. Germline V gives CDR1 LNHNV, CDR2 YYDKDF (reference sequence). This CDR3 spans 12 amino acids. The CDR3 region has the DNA TGTGCCACTGGGGTCGAGGACAATGAGCAGTTCTTC. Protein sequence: CATGVEDNEQFF.

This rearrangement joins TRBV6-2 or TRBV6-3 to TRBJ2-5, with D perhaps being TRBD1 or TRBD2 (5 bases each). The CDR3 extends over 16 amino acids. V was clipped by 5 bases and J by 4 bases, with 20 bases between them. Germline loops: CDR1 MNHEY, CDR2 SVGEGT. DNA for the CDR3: TGTGCCAGCAGTCCCCAGGGACCCCGGTTTGGAGAGACCCAGTACTTC. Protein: CASSPQGPRFGETQYF.

This CDR3 reads CASSPGQGPFGYTF. The CDR3 DNA reads TGTGCCAGCAGCCCGGGACAGGGGCCCTTCGGCTACACCTTC. The chain uses TRBV7-9 and TRBJ1-2, with TRBD1 matching 10 bases. Trimming removed 5 bases from V and 8 bases from J; junction bases left unmatched: 8. The CDR3 length is 14 residues. Germline CDR1 SEHNR, CDR2 FQNEAQ (reference sequence).

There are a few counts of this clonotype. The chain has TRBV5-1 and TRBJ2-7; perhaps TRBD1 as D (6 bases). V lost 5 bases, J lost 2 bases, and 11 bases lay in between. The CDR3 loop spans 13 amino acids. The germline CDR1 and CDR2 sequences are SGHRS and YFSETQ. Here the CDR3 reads CASSMGAPYEQYF. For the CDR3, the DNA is TGCGCCAGCAGTATGGGGGCGCCCTACGAGCAGTACTTC.

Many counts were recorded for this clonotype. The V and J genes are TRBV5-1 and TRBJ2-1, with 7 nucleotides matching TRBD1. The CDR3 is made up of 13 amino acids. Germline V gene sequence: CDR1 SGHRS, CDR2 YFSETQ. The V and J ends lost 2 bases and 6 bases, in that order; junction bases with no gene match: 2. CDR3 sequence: CASSLSGGNEQFF. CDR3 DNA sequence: TGCGCCAGCAGCTTATCAGGGGGCAATGAGCAGTTCTTC.

The chain's CDR3 is CASTTGGASGGYTF. In DNA, the CDR3 is TGTGCCAGCACCACAGGTGGGGCTTCAGGTGGCTACACCTTC. The chain has TRBV12-3 or TRBV12-4 and TRBJ1-2; D is perhaps TRBD1 (5 bases). Trimming shortened V by 7 bases and J by 7 bases, and 19 bases separated the two germline ends. The CDR3 spans 14 residues.

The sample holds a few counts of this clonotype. The CDR3 DNA sequence: TGTGCCAGCAGTCTTGATCCCTTCCGGGACACCCGAGGGTACGAGCAGTACTTC. This encodes CASSLDPFRDTRGYEQYF. This chain uses TRBV27 with TRBJ2-7; D possibly corresponds to TRBD1 (6 bases). V dropped 5 bases and J dropped 4 bases, with 27 bases sitting between them. CDR1 and CDR2 from the germline V gene are MNHEY and SMNVEV (reference sequence). The CDR3 runs 18 residues.

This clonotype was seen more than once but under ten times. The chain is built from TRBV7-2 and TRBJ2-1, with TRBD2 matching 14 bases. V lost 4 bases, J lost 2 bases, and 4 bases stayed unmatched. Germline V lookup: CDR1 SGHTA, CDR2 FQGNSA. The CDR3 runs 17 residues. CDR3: CASSWGTSGSPYNEQFF. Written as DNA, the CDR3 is TGTGCCAGCAGCTGGGGGACTAGCGGGAGCCCCTACAATGAGCAGTTCTTC.

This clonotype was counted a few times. In DNA, the CDR3 is TGCAGTCCCCCCTTGTTAGGGACCAACGAGCAGTACTTC. It translates to CSPPLLGTNEQYF. The rearrangement uses TRBV20-1 and TRBJ2-7; D possibly matches TRBD1 or TRBD2 (5 bases each). In germline, CDR1 is DFQATT, CDR2 SNEGSKA (reference sequence). Deletions cut 8 bases from V and 5 bases from J, with 19 bases between. The CDR3 consists of 13 residues.

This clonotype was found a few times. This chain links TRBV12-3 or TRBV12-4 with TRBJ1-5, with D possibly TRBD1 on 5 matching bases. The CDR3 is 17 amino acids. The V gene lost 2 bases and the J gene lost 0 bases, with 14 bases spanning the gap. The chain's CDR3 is CASSLKPGPYSNQPQHF. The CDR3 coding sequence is TGTGCCAGCAGTTTAAAACCAGGGCCCTATAGCAATCAGCCCCAGCATTTT.

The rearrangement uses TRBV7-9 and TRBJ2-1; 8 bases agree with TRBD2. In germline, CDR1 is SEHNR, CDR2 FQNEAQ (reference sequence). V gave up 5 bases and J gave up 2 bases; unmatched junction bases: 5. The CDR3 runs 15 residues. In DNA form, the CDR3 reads TGTGCCAGCAGCCAACTAGCGGACCCCTACAATGAGCAGTTCTTC. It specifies CASSQLADPYNEQFF.

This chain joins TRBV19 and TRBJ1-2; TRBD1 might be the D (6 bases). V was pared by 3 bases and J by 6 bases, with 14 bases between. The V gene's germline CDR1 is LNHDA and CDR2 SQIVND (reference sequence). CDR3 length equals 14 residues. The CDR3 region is CASSIDGGADGYTF. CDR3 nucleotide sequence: TGTGCCAGTAGTATCGACGGGGGGGCAGATGGCTACACCTTC.

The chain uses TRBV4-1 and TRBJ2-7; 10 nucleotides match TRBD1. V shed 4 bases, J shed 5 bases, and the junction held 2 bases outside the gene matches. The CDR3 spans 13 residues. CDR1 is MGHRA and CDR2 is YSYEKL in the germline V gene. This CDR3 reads CASSPGQGHEQYF. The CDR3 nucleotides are TGCGCCAGCAGCCCGGGACAGGGGCACGAGCAGTACTTC.

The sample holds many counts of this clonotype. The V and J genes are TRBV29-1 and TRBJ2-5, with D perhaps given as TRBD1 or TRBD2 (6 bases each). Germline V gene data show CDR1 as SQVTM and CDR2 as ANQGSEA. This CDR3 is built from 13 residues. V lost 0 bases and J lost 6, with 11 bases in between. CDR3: CSVEDRGGKTQYF. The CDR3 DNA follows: TGCAGCGTTGAAGATCGAGGGGGGAAGACCCAGTACTTC.

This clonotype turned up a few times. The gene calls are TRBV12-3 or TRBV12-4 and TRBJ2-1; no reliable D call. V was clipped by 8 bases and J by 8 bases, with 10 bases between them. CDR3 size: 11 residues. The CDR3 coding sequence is TGTGCCAGCCGGGTTTGGGATGAGCAGTTCTTC. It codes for CASRVWDEQFF.

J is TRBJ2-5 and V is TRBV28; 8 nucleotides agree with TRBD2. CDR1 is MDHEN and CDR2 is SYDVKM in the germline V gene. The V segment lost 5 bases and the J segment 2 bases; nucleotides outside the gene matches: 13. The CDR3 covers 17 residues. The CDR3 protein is CASSPPERELWQETQYF. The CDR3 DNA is TGTGCCAGCAGTCCCCCCGAGCGGGAGTTGTGGCAAGAGACCCAGTACTTC.

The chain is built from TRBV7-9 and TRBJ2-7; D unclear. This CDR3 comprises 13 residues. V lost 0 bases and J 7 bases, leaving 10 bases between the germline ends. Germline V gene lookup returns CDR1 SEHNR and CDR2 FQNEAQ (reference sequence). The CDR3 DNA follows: TGTGCCAGCAGCTTAGCGGTTGAGTTTGAGCAGTACTTC. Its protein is CASSLAVEFEQYF. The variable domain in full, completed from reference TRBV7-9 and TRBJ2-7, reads DTGVSQNPRHKITKRGQNVTFRCDPISEHNRLYWYRQTLGQGPEFLTYFQNEAQLEKSRLLSDRFSAERPKGSFSTLEIQRTEQGDSAMYLCASSLAVEFEQYFGPGTRLTVT.

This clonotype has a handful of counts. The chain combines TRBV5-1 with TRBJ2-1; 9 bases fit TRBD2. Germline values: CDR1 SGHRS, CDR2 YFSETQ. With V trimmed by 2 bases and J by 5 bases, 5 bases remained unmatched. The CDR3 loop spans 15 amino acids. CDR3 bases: TGCGCCAGCAGCTTTCTGACTAGCGGAAACAATGAGCAGTTCTTC. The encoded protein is CASSFLTSGNNEQFF.

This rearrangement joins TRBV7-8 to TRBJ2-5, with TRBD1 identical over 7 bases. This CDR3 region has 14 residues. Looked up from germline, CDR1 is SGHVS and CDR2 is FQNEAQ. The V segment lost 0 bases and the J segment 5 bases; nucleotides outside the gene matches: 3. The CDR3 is CASSLAGQFETQYF. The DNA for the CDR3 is TGTGCCAGCAGCTTAGCGGGACAGTTTGAGACCCAGTACTTC.

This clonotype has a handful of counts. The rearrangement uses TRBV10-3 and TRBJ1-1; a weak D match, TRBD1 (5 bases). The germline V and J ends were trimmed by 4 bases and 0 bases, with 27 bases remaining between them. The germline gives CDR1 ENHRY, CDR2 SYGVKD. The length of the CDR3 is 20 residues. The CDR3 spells CAISGPKRGGGGLLNTEAFF. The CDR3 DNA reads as TGTGCCATCAGTGGCCCGAAGCGGGGGGGTGGTGGTCTTCTGAACACTGAAGCTTTCTTT.

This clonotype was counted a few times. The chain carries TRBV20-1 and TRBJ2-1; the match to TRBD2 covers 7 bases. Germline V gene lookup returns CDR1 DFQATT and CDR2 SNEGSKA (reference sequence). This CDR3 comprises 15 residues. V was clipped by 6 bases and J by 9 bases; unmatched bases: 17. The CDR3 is CSAIPAGTMSREQFF. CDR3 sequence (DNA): TGCAGTGCAATACCCGCCGGGACTATGAGCCGTGAGCAGTTCTTC.

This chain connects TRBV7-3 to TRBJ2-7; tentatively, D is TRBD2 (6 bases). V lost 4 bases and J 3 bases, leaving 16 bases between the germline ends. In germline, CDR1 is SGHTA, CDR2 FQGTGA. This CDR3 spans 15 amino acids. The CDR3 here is CASSSTTGTLYEQYF. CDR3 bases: TGTGCCAGCAGCTCGACCACCGGGACTCTCTACGAGCAGTACTTC. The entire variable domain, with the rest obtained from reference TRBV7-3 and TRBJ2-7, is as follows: GAGVSQTPSNKVTEKGKYVELRCDPISGHTALYWYRQSLGQGPEFLIYFQGTGAADDSGLPNDRFFAVRPEGSVSTLKIQRTERGDSAVYLCASSSTTGTLYEQYFGPGTRLTVT.

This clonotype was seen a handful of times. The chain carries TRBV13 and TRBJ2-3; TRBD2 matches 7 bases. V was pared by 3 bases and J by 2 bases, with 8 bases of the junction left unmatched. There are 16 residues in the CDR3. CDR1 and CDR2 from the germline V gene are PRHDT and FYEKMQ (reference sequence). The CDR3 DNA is TGTGCCAGCAGCTTGACCGGACTAGAACACACAGATACGCAGTATTTT. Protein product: CASSLTGLEHTDTQYF.

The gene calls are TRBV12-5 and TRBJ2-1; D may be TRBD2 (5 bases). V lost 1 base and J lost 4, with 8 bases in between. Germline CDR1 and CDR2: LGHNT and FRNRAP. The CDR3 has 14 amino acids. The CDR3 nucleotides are TGTGCTAGTGGTTTGGACGGGATTTACAATGAGCAGTTCTTC. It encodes CASGLDGIYNEQFF.

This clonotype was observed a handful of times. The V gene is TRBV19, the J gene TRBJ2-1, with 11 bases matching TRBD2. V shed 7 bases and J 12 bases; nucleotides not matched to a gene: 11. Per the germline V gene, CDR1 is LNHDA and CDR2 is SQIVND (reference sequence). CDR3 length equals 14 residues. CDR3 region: CASKTSGDTSGQFF. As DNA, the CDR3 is TGTGCCAGTAAGACTAGCGGGGATACATCTGGGCAGTTCTTC.

The CDR3 nucleotides are TGTGCCAGCAGTTTAGGCCTAGCGGACTACAATGAGCAGTTCTTC. Translation: CASSLGLADYNEQFF. The J gene is TRBJ2-1, the V gene TRBV12-3 or TRBV12-4, with 7 bases identical to TRBD2. The CDR3 is 15 amino acids. After removal of 1 base from V and 3 bases from J, the junction contained 3 bases not matched to a gene.

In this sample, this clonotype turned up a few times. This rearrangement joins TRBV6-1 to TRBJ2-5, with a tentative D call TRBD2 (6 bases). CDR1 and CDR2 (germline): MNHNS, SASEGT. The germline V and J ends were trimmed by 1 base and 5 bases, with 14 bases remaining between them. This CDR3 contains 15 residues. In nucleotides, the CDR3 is TGTGCCAGCAGTGAAGTTGACAGCGGGCTGGAGACCCAGTACTTC. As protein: CASSEVDSGLETQYF.